Each of the 32 T cell receptor beta chains below was sequenced from the same sample in a study of cytomegalovirus exposure and HLA in healthy donors. 60 Vbeta and 13 Jbeta primers were used in PCR. Assay used: immunoSEQ multiplex PCR; TCRdb lists only in-frame clones, some missing. Of 90,000 to 100,000 clones in the sample, over 70% were seen once. Input material: PBMCs. All receptors derive from a woman between 40 and 55 years old in good health and CMV-seronegative.

The chain combines TRBV6-6 with TRBJ1-5; 7 bases are a match to TRBD1. The CDR3 runs 13 residues. J lost 1 base, V lost 6 bases, and 0 bases had no gene match. CDR1 is MNHNY and CDR2 is SVGAGI in the germline V gene (reference sequence). The CDR3 nucleotides read TGTGCCAGCAGGGACAGGAGCAATCAGCCCCAGCATTTT. Residues: CASRDRSNQPQHF.

The chain couples TRBV5-3 to TRBJ1-6, with D unresolved. TRBV5-3 falls under the ORF class, with uncertain function. The CDR3 contains 14 residues. V was shortened by 0 bases and J by 7 bases, with 8 bases between the two germline ends. CDR3 coding DNA: TGTGCCAGAAGCTTGGACAGTAACAATTCACCCCTCCACTTT. Protein product: CARSLDSNNSPLHF.

The gene calls are TRBV7-6 and TRBJ2-2; 7 bases line up with TRBD1. V lost 5 bases and J lost 4; bases outside the gene matches: 7. The germline gives CDR1 SGHVS, CDR2 FNYEAQ. This CDR3 is built from 15 residues. The CDR3 sequence: CASSPRDSFTGELFF. CDR3 sequence (DNA): TGTGCCAGCAGCCCCCGGGACAGCTTCACCGGGGAGCTGTTTTTT.

The rearrangement uses TRBV5-1 and TRBJ2-1, with D possibly matching TRBD1 (5 bases). The germline V and J ends were trimmed by 4 bases and 2 bases, with 25 bases remaining between them. CDR3 length: 19 amino acids. Germline CDR1 and CDR2: SGHRS and YFSETQ. CDR3 DNA sequence: TGCGCCAGCAGCCCCTCCCTGACAGTTTCGTTATCTGCCTACAATGAGCAGTTCTTC. It specifies CASSPSLTVSLSAYNEQFF.

The genes are TRBV6-1 and TRBJ1-5; TRBD1 aligns across 7 bases. CDR1 and CDR2 from the germline V gene are MNHNS and SASEGT. J lost 5 bases, V lost 6 bases, and 4 bases had no gene match. The CDR3 has 13 amino acids. The chain's CDR3 is CASSRQGDQPQHF. The CDR3 DNA sequence: TGTGCCAGCAGCCGACAGGGTGATCAGCCCCAGCATTTT.

The chain joins TRBV19 to TRBJ1-4; tentatively, D is TRBD1 (6 bases). Germline CDR1 reads LNHDA; CDR2 reads SQIVND (reference sequence). The CDR3 is made up of 14 amino acids. The CDR3 bases are TGTGGCAACCGGGAGGGACACCGGGATGAAAAACTGTTTTTT. Protein product: CGNREGHRDEKLFF.

The gene calls are TRBV5-8 and TRBJ1-1, with D perhaps matching TRBD1 (6 bases). Germline CDR1 reads SGHTS; CDR2 reads YDEGEE. V was trimmed by 4 bases and J by 0 bases, leaving 10 bases between them. The CDR3 sequence is 14 residues long. In nucleotides, the CDR3 is TGTGCCAGCAGCCCAGGGGTTATGAACACTGAAGCTTTCTTT. It translates to CASSPGVMNTEAFF.

The chain links TRBV4-1 to TRBJ2-2; D possibly corresponds to TRBD2 (6 bases). Looked up from germline, CDR1 is MGHRA and CDR2 is YSYEKL. Trimming left V 5 bases short and J 6 bases short, with 16 bases between. The CDR3 consists of 15 residues. CDR3: CASSKGPREAGELFF. The CDR3 DNA reads TGCGCCAGCAGCAAAGGTCCCAGGGAGGCCGGGGAGCTGTTTTTT.

The V call is TRBV10-2, the J call TRBJ1-2; D unresolved. This CDR3 comprises 16 residues. CDR1 WSHSY and CDR2 SAAADI come from the germline V gene. With 1 base removed from V and 5 bases from J, the gap between germline ends came to 17 bases. CDR3 sequence: CASSEYRTPRNYGYTF. In DNA form, the CDR3 reads TGCGCCAGCAGTGAGTACAGAACCCCCAGAAATTATGGCTACACCTTC.

This chain links TRBV9 with TRBJ1-4; TRBD1 matches at 9 bases. Per the germline V gene, CDR1 is SGDLS and CDR2 is YYNGEE. Germline trimming cut 0 bases from V and 5 bases from J; bases unmatched to any gene: 8. This CDR3 has 17 amino acids. The CDR3 reads CASSVDKGGQGNEKLFF. In DNA, the CDR3 is TGTGCCAGCAGCGTAGATAAAGGCGGACAGGGGAATGAAAAACTGTTTTTT.

V and J are TRBV6-7 and TRBJ2-7; 14 bases are shared with TRBD2. TRBV6-7 is flagged as an ORF with uncertain function. The CDR3 totals 17 residues. V dropped 11 bases and J dropped 2; count of bases not matched to a gene: 14. CDR3 nucleotides: TGTGCCTTGCAGAAAGGACTAGCGGGGGGAACTCCCTACGAGCAGTACTTC. It is translated as CALQKGLAGGTPYEQYF.

The chain carries TRBV11-2 and TRBJ1-6, with 8 bases matching TRBD1. Germline V CDR1 and CDR2: SGHAT, FQNNGV. This CDR3 region has 18 residues. V dropped 5 bases and J dropped 5; count of bases not matched to a gene: 14. Here the CDR3 reads CASSPGQGGSSDNSPLHF. CDR3 DNA: TGTGCCAGCAGCCCTGGACAGGGAGGTTCCTCGGATAATTCACCCCTCCACTTT.

This chain joins TRBV29-1 and TRBJ2-7; TRBD1 agrees at 9 bases. CDR3 length: 15 amino acids. In germline, CDR1 is SQVTM, CDR2 ANQGSEA. Trimming at V came to 3 bases and at J to 6 bases, leaving 12 bases not matched to a gene. CDR3 bases: TGCAGCGTTGATTATGGGGACAGGGAGTCTCCCGAGCAGTACTTC. Amino acids: CSVDYGDRESPEQYF.

This CDR3 is CASDLGLREAFF. CDR3 DNA sequence: TGTGCCAGTGACTTGGGACTCAGGGAAGCTTTCTTT. This chain connects TRBV2 to TRBJ1-1; weak D call: TRBD1 (5 bases). The V gene lost 9 bases and the J gene lost 8 bases, with 16 bases spanning the gap. The germline V gene encodes CDR1 SNHLY and CDR2 FYNNEI. CDR3 length: 12 amino acids. The variable domain in full, with the rest retrieved from reference TRBV2 and TRBJ1-1, is EPEVTQTPSHQVTQMGQEVILRCVPISNHLYFYWYRQILGQKVEFLVSFYNNEISEKSEIFDDQFSVERPDGSNFTLKIRSTKLEDSAMYFCASDLGLREAFFGQGTRLTVV.

The genes are TRBV12-1 and TRBJ1-2. TRBV12-1 is deemed a pseudogene. The CDR3 length is 24 residues. The CDR3 DNA is TGTGCCAGCAGCTTTAAGGACCTCCGATGCGTTGGGAGGTCTCCTTTGCCGACTAACTATGGCTACACCTTC. Protein: CASSFKDLRCVGRSPLPTNYGYTF.

The chain recombines TRBV10-3 with TRBJ1-1; D is undetermined. This CDR3 is 13 amino acids long. Germline assignment: CDR1 ENHRY and CDR2 SYGVKD. V was cut by 8 bases and J by 4 bases, with 14 bases left in between. CDR3 loop: CAIAHTGGTEAFF. In nucleotides, the CDR3 is TGTGCCATCGCCCACACGGGAGGCACTGAAGCTTTCTTT.

J is TRBJ1-4 and V is TRBV2; D gene ambiguous. V lost 5 bases, J lost 5 bases, and 21 bases lay in between. Germline values: CDR1 SNHLY, CDR2 FYNNEI. The CDR3 consists of 17 residues. The CDR3 nucleotides are TGTGCCAGCAGTCCCGCGAGACGGACTACCCGGAATGAAAAACTGTTTTTT. As protein: CASSPARRTTRNEKLFF.

V is TRBV7-9 and J is TRBJ1-2; possibly TRBD1 for D (5 bases). The CDR3 extends over 14 amino acids. Looked up from germline, CDR1 is SEHNR and CDR2 is FQNEAQ (reference sequence). V lost 4 bases to trimming and J lost 5 bases, with 14 bases between them. This CDR3 reads CASSYQGRTYGYTF. For the CDR3, the DNA is TGTGCCAGCAGCTATCAAGGGAGGACATATGGCTACACCTTC.

A word on this clone: Distinct nucleotide sequences in the sample also encode this CDR3. CDR3 sequence: CASSQERGTEAFF. The CDR3 nucleotides read TGTGCCAGCAGCCAAGAACGAGGCACTGAAGCTTTCTTT. The V gene is TRBV4-2, the J gene TRBJ1-1; D is ambiguous. With 0 bases removed from V and 4 bases from J, the gap between germline ends came to 6 bases. Germline V gene data show CDR1 as LGHNA and CDR2 as YNFKEQ. The length of the CDR3 is 13 residues.

The chain uses TRBV20-1 and TRBJ1-1, with D possibly matching TRBD1 (5 bases). This CDR3 is built from 10 residues. The germline V gene encodes CDR1 DFQATT and CDR2 SNEGSKA (reference sequence). V shed 4 bases and J shed 5 bases, with 5 bases lying between them. The CDR3 reads CSATGTEAFF. Written as DNA, the CDR3 is TGCAGTGCTACAGGGACTGAAGCTTTCTTT.

The rearrangement joins TRBV19 to TRBJ2-4; the match to TRBD1 covers 7 bases. Per the germline V gene, CDR1 is LNHDA and CDR2 is SQIVND (reference sequence). This CDR3 has 14 amino acids. With 6 bases clipped from V and 1 base from J, the junction kept 3 bases outside the gene matches. This CDR3 is CASSLQGAKNIQYF. The CDR3 coding sequence is TGTGCCAGTAGCCTACAGGGGGCCAAAAACATTCAGTACTTC. The full variable domain, in which reference TRBV19 and TRBJ2-4 provide the parts outside the CDR3, is DGGITQSPKYLFRKEGQNVTLSCEQNLNHDAMYWYRQDPGQGLRLIYYSQIVNDFQKGDIAEGYSVSREKKESFPLTVTSAQKNPTAFYLCASSLQGAKNIQYFGAGTRLSVL.

The CDR3 spells CASSLAASGGAYEQYF. CDR3 coding DNA: TGTGCCAGCAGCTTAGCGGCTAGCGGGGGGGCCTACGAGCAGTACTTC. This sequence joins TRBV7-6 and TRBJ2-7; 12 nucleotides line up with TRBD2. Germline loops: CDR1 SGHVS, CDR2 FNYEAQ. The CDR3 runs 16 residues. The V segment lost 0 bases and the J segment 2 bases; nucleotides outside the gene matches: 2.

J is TRBJ2-3 and V is TRBV4-2; D not certain. The CDR3 is 16 residues long. With 1 base removed from V and 5 bases from J, the gap between germline ends came to 16 bases. Germline V gives CDR1 LGHNA, CDR2 YNFKEQ. The CDR3 DNA is TGTGCCAGCAGCCAAGGGGTGGCCCACCAGGTAGATACGCAGTATTTT. Translation gives CASSQGVAHQVDTQYF.

The rearrangement links TRBV7-9 to TRBJ2-7; TRBD2 aligns across 10 bases. V trimming: 5 bases; J trimming: 3 bases; junction bases outside the gene matches: 13. CDR3 length equals 17 residues. Germline V gene data show CDR1 as SEHNR and CDR2 as FQNEAQ (reference sequence). This CDR3 is CASSARTSGLMGYEQYF. CDR3 coding DNA: TGTGCCAGCAGCGCACGGACTAGCGGTCTAATGGGCTACGAGCAGTACTTC.

This clone was observed a few times. The chain joins TRBV5-1 to TRBJ1-5; 9 nucleotides align to TRBD1. Losses at the gene ends were 0 bases for V and 6 bases for J; bases not matched to a gene: 7. This CDR3 region has 16 residues. The V gene's germline CDR1 is SGHRS and CDR2 YFSETQ. The CDR3 nucleotides read TGCGCCAGCAGCTTGGGAGACAGGGGGAGCGGTCAGCCCCAGCATTTT. It specifies CASSLGDRGSGQPQHF.

The rearrangement links TRBV29-1 to TRBJ2-2; TRBD2 matches at 8 bases. Per germline, CDR1 SQVTM and CDR2 ANQGSEA. The CDR3 spans 14 residues. The V and J ends lost 3 bases and 4 bases, in that order; junction bases with no gene match: 4. CDR3 coding DNA: TGCAGCGTTGACCGGGGGGGGAGCACCGGGGAGCTGTTTTTT. Amino acid sequence: CSVDRGGSTGELFF.

This chain links TRBV21-1 with TRBJ1-3. TRBV21-1 is assigned pseudogene status. This CDR3 is 15 amino acids long. The CDR3 nucleotides are TGTGCCAGCAGCGTTCGCGAAGCCTCCCGAGACACCATATATTTT. This codes for CASSVREASRDTIYF.

The CDR3 spells CASSRPGTANFGYTF. CDR3 sequence (DNA): TGTGCCAGCAGCCGCCCCGGGACAGCCAATTTTGGCTACACCTTC. The V call is TRBV5-4, the J call TRBJ1-2; 7 nucleotides align to TRBD1. CDR3 length equals 15 residues. Per the germline V gene, CDR1 is SGHNT and CDR2 is YYREEE (reference sequence). V shed 4 bases, J shed 7 bases, and the junction held 13 bases outside the gene matches.

This CDR3 is CASSPAAGTAGNTIYF. The CDR3 bases are TGTGCCAGCAGCCCCGCCGCCGGGACAGCGGGAAACACCATATATTTT. This sequence joins TRBV5-6 and TRBJ1-3; 7 bases map to TRBD1. The CDR3 extends over 16 amino acids. V was pared by 4 bases and J by 4 bases, with 11 bases of the junction left unmatched. CDR1 and CDR2 (germline): SGHDT, YYEEEE. Combining the CDR3 with reference TRBV5-6 and TRBJ1-3 gives the whole variable domain DAGVTQSPTHLIKTRGQQVTLRCSPKSGHDTVSWYQQALGQGPQFIFQYYEEEERQRGNFPDRFSGHQFPNYSSELNVNALLLGDSALYLCASSPAAGTAGNTIYFGEGSWLTVV.

The genes are TRBV9 and TRBJ1-4; D unclear. Germline V CDR1 and CDR2: SGDLS, YYNGEE. This CDR3 spans 15 amino acids. V was trimmed by 0 bases and J by 7 bases, leaving 13 bases between them. DNA for the CDR3: TGTGCCAGCAGCGTAGCTTATGGACTGGGTGAAAAACTGTTTTTT. Residues: CASSVAYGLGEKLFF.

This clone was counted a single time. This chain uses TRBV7-9 with TRBJ1-2; no definite D call. V shed 5 bases and J shed 8 bases, with 15 bases lying between them. This CDR3 spans 13 amino acids. Germline V gives CDR1 SEHNR, CDR2 FQNEAQ (reference sequence). The CDR3 sequence: CASSGRELGGYTF. As DNA, the CDR3 is TGTGCCAGCAGCGGGAGGGAATTGGGCGGCTACACCTTC. The full variable domain, completed using reference TRBV7-9 and TRBJ1-2, is DTGVSQNPRHKITKRGQNVTFRCDPISEHNRLYWYRQTLGQGPEFLTYFQNEAQLEKSRLLSDRFSAERPKGSFSTLEIQRTEQGDSAMYLCASSGRELGGYTFGSGTRLTVV.

The chain joins TRBV27 to TRBJ2-3; TRBD1 matches 8 bases. V gave up 3 bases and J gave up 4 bases; unmatched junction bases: 3. Germline V gene sequence: CDR1 MNHEY, CDR2 SMNVEV (reference sequence). The length of the CDR3 is 14 residues. CDR3 region: CASSLQGAADTQYF. In DNA form, the CDR3 reads TGTGCCAGCAGTTTGCAGGGGGCGGCAGATACGCAGTATTTT.